The 7 T cell receptor beta chains presented below share a single source sample, sequenced in a study of blood T cell repertoires in COVID-19. TCRdb's table, derived via immunoSEQ multiplex PCR, lists solely in-frame clones and lacks some. The profile covers 140,000 to 150,000 clones, with more than 75% appearing a single time and 4.8% taken by the ten largest. The sample taken for sequencing was peripheral blood. These receptors were collected from a human donor in a cohort sampled during active COVID-19.

The rearrangement uses TRBV19 and TRBJ1-2; 7 nucleotides match TRBD1. J was trimmed by 3 bases and V by 3 bases; bases with no gene match: 7. Germline-derived CDR1 and CDR2 are LNHDA and SQIVND (reference sequence). CDR3 size: 15 residues. The CDR3 coding sequence is TGTGCCAGTAGTATTCGACAGGGCGAGGACTATGGCTACACCTTC. Amino acid sequence: CASSIRQGEDYGYTF.

This chain connects TRBV9 to TRBJ2-3, with unresolved D. This CDR3 contains 15 residues. V lost 0 bases, J lost 2 bases, and 10 bases lay in between. Looked up from germline, CDR1 is SGDLS and CDR2 is YYNGEE. This CDR3 is CASSVEAAFTDTQYF. The CDR3 coding sequence is TGTGCCAGCAGCGTAGAGGCGGCGTTCACAGATACGCAGTATTTT. The full variable domain, completed using reference TRBV9 and TRBJ2-3, is DSGVTQTPKHLITATGQRVTLRCSPRSGDLSVYWYQQSLDQGLQFLIQYYNGEERAKGNILERFSAQQFPDLHSELNLSSLELGDSALYFCASSVEAAFTDTQYFGPGTRLTVL.

The V and J genes are TRBV2 and TRBJ1-2; 7 nucleotides match TRBD1. The junction had 3 bases not matched to a gene; V was cut back by 5 bases and J by 3 bases. CDR3 length: 13 amino acids. The germline gives CDR1 SNHLY, CDR2 FYNNEI. CDR3 loop: CASSSTGDYGYTF. CDR3 bases: TGTGCCAGCAGTTCTACAGGGGACTATGGCTACACCTTC.

The chain links TRBV11-2 to TRBJ2-7, with 9 nucleotides matching TRBD2. This CDR3 has 16 amino acids. The ends lost 2 bases at V and 2 bases at J; junction bases unmatched: 7. Germline lookup yields CDR1 SGHAT and CDR2 FQNNGV. The DNA for the CDR3 is TGTGCCAGCAGCTTACTCCGGGCTAGCGGGGCCTACGAGCAGTACGTC. Protein: CASSLLRASGAYEQYV.

The chain joins TRBV19 to TRBJ2-2, with D uncertain. Trimming removed 8 bases from V and 4 bases from J, with 11 bases in between. Germline-derived CDR1 and CDR2 are LNHDA and SQIVND (reference sequence). CDR3 length: 13 amino acids. CDR3 in DNA: TGTGCCAGTGGGCCACTCCGCACCGGGGAGCTGTTTTTT. Its translation is CASGPLRTGELFF.

The chain employs TRBV4-2 and TRBJ2-5, with TRBD2 matching over 9 bases. Per germline, CDR1 LGHNA and CDR2 YNFKEQ. The CDR3 extends over 17 amino acids. Losses at the gene ends were 1 base for V and 1 base for J; bases not matched to a gene: 7. The CDR3 nucleotides are TGTGCCAGCAGCCAAGTGGGCCAGCGGGGGGCCCAAGAGACCCAGTACTTC. This sequence encodes CASSQVGQRGAQETQYF.

The chain employs TRBV7-3 and TRBJ2-1; TRBD2 aligns across 9 bases. V lost 5 bases and J lost 5; bases outside the gene matches: 10. Looked up from germline, CDR1 is SGHTA and CDR2 is FQGTGA. The CDR3 covers 16 residues. The CDR3, as DNA: TGTGCCAGCAGCAGAATCAGACTAGCGGATAACAATGAGCAGTTCTTC. This encodes CASSRIRLADNNEQFF.